This TCR beta chain appears in the sequencing data of a study of early T cells in non-severe SARS-CoV-2 infection. Study background: The study sequenced bulk RNA from unsorted whole blood, with chains unpaired. Findings and caveats of the study: Lookups in VDJdb leaned toward anti-spike CD8 responses and missed private and CD4 specificities.

In its sample, this clonotype was seen a few times. Its antigen is still unknown. The CDR3 is 14 amino acids. The germline V gene has CDR1 SEHNR and CDR2 FQNEAQ (reference sequence). V gave up 2 bases and J gave up 4 bases, with 12 bases separating them. Unique molecular identifiers were affixed to single, distinct cDNA molecules. TCRdb passed the 5' RACE reads through MiXCR, listing each CDR3 protein once. The sample carries 60,000 to 90,000 distinct CDR3 sequences, about a sixth recorded once. The sample consisted of whole blood. V usage is TRBV7-9 and J usage is TRBJ2-7, with unresolved D. The receptor was derived from an adult who was a healthcare worker with PCR-confirmed SARS-CoV-2 infection or an uninfected control (not recorded which). CDR3 sequence: CASSLSAGLYEQYF. CDR3 DNA: TGTGCCAGCAGCTTAAGCGCCGGGCTTTACGAGCAGTACTTC.